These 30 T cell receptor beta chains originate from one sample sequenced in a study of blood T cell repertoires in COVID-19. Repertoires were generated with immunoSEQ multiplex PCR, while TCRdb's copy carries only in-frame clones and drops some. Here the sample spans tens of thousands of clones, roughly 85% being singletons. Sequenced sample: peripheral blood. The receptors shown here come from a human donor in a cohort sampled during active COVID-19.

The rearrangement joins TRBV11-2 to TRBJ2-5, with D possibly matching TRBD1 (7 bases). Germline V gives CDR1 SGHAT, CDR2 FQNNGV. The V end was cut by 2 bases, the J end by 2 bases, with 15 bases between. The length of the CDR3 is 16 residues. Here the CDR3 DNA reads TGTGCCAGCAGCTTACGCCAGGGGGGCCCTCAAGAGACCCAGTACTTC. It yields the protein CASSLRQGGPQETQYF. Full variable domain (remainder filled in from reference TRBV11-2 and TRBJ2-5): EAGVAQSPRYKIIEKRQSVAFWCNPISGHATLYWYQQILGQGPKLLIQFQNNGVVDDSQLPKDRFSAERLKGVDSTLKIQPAKLEDSAVYLCASSLRQGGPQETQYFGPGTRLLVL.

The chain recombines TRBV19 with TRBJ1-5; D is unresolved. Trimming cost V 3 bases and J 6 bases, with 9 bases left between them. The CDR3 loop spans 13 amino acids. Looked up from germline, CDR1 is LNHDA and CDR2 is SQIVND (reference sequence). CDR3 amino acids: CASSIWGGQPQHF. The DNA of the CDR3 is TGTGCCAGTAGTATCTGGGGAGGTCAGCCCCAGCATTTT. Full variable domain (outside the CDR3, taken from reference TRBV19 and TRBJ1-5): DGGITQSPKYLFRKEGQNVTLSCEQNLNHDAMYWYRQDPGQGLRLIYYSQIVNDFQKGDIAEGYSVSREKKESFPLTVTSAQKNPTAFYLCASSIWGGQPQHFGDGTRLSIL.

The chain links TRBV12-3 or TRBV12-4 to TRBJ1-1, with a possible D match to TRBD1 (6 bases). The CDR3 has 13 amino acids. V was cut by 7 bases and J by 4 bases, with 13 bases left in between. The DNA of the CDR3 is TGTGCCAGCACGAGGGGGTCGGGCACTGAAGCTTTCTTT. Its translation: CASTRGSGTEAFF.

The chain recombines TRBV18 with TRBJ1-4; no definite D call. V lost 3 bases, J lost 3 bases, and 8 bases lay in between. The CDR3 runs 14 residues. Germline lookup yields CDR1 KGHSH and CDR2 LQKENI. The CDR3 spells CASSPSGPNEKLFF. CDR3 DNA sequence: TGTGCCAGCTCACCCTCAGGCCCTAATGAAAAACTGTTTTTT. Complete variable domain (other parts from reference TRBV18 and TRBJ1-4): NAGVMQNPRHLVRRRGQEARLRCSPMKGHSHVYWYRQLPEEGLKFMVYLQKENIIDESGMPKERFSAEFPKEGPSILRIQQVVRGDSAAYFCASSPSGPNEKLFFGSGTQLSVL.

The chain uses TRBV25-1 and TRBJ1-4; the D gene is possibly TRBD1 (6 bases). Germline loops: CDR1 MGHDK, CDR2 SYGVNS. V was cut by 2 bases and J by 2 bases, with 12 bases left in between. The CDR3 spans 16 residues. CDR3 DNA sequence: TGTGCCAGCAGTGAACCCCGACAGGACACTAATGAAAAACTGTTTTTT. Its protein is CASSEPRQDTNEKLFF.

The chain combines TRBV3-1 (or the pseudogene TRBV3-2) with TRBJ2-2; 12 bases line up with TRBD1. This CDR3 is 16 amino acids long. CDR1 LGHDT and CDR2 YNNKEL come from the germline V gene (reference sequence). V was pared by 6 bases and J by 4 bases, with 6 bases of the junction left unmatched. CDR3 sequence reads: CASSRWGQGATGELFF. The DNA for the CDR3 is TGTGCCAGCAGTCGTTGGGGACAGGGGGCCACCGGGGAGCTGTTTTTT.

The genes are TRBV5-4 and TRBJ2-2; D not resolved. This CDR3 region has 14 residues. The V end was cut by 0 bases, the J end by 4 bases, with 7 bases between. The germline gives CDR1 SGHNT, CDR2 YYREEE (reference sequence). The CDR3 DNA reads TGTGCCAGCAGCTTGGACACCAGCACCGGGGAGCTGTTTTTT. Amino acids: CASSLDTSTGELFF. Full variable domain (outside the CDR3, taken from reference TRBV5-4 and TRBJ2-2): ETGVTQSPTHLIKTRGQQVTLRCSSQSGHNTVSWYQQALGQGPQFIFQYYREEENGRGNFPPRFSGLQFPNYSSELNVNALELDDSALYLCASSLDTSTGELFFGEGSRLTVL.

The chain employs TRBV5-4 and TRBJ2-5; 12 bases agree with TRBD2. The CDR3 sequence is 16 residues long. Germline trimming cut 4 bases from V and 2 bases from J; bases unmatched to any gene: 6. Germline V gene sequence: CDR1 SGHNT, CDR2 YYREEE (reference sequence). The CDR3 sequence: CASSPRLAGEQETQYF. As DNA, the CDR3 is TGTGCCAGCAGCCCTAGACTAGCGGGGGAGCAAGAGACCCAGTACTTC.

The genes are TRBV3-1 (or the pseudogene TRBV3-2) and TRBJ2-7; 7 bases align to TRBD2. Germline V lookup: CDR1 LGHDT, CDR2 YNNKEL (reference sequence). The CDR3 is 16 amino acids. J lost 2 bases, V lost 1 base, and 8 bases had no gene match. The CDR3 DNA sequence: TGTGCCAGCAGCCAAGTGGGCGGGGAGGGAGCCTACGAGCAGTACTTC. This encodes CASSQVGGEGAYEQYF.

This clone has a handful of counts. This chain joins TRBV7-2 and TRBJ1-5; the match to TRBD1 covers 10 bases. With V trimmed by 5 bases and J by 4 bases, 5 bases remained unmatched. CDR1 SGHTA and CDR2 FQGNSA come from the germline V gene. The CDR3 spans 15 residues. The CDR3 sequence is CASSLGQGSNQPQHF. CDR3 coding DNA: TGTGCCAGCAGCCTGGGACAGGGGTCGAATCAGCCCCAGCATTTT.

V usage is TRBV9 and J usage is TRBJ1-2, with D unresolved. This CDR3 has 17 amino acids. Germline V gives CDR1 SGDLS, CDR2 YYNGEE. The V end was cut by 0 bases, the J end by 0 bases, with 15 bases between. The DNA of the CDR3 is TGTGCCAGCAGCGTAGGTGGGCCGCTCAGAGCTAACTATGGCTACACCTTC. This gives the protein CASSVGGPLRANYGYTF.

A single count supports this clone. The DNA for the CDR3 is TGTGCCAGCAGCGCCGACTGGAATAGCAATCAGCCCCAGCATTTT. Translation: CASSADWNSNQPQHF. The chain has TRBV2 and TRBJ1-5; no firm D call. CDR1 is SNHLY, CDR2 FYNNEI, per germline. V lost 6 bases and J lost 0, with 12 bases in between. The length of the CDR3 is 15 residues.

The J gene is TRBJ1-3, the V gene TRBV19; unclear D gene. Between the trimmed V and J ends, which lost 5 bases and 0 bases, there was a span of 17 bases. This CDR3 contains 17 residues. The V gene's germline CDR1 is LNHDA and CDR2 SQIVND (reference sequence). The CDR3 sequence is CASSEAGLRASGNTIYF. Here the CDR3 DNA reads TGTGCCAGTAGTGAAGCCGGGTTGAGGGCCTCTGGAAACACCATATATTTT.

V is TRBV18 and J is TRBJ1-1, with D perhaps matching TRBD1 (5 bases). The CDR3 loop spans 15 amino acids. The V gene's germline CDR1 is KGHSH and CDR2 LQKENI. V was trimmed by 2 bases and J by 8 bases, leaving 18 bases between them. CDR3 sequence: CASSPSGTVGIEAFF. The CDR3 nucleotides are TGTGCCAGCTCACCATCGGGGACTGTCGGTATAGAAGCTTTCTTT.

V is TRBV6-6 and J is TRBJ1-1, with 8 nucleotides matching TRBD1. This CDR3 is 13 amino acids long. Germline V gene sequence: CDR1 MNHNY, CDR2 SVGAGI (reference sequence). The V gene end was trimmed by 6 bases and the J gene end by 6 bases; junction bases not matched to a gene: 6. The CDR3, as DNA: TGTGCCAGCAGGCAGACAGGGGCGGCTGAAGCTTTCTTT. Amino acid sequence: CASRQTGAAEAFF.

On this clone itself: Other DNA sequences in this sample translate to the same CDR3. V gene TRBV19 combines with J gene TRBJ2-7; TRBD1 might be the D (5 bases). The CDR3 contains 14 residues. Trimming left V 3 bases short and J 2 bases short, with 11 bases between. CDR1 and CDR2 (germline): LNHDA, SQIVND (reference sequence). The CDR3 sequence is CASSMAQGPYEQYF. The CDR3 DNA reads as TGTGCCAGTAGTATGGCCCAGGGCCCCTACGAGCAGTACTTC.

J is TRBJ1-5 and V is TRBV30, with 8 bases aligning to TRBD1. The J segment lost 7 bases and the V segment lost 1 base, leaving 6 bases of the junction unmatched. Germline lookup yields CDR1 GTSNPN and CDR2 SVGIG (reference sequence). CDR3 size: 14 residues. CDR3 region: CAWSDRGIDQPQHF. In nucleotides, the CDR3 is TGTGCCTGGAGTGACAGGGGGATAGACCAGCCCCAGCATTTT.

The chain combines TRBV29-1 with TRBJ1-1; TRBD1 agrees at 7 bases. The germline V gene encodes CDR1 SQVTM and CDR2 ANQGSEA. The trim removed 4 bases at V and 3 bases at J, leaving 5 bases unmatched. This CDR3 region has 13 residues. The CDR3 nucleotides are TGCAGCGTTGCCTTTACAGGGGACACTGAAGCTTTCTTT. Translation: CSVAFTGDTEAFF.

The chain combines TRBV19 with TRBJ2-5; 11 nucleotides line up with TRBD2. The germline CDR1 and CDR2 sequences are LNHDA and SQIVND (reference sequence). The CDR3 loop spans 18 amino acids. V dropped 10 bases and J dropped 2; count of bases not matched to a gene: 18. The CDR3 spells CANKGAWTSGPSQETQYF. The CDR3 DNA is TGTGCCAACAAGGGGGCCTGGACTAGCGGGCCTTCACAAGAGACCCAGTACTTC.

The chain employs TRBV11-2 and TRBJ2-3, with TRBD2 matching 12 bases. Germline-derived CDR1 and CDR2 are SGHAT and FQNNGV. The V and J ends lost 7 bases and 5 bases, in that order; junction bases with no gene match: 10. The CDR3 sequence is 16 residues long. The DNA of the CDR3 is TGTGCCAGCACCCTCCGGCTAGCGGGAGGGATAGATACGCAGTATTTT. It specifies CASTLRLAGGIDTQYF.

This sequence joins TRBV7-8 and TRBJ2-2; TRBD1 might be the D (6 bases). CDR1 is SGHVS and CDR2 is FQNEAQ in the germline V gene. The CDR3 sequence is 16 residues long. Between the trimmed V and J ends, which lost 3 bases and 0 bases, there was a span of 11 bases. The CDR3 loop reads CASSLGAPTNTGELFF. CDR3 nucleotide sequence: TGTGCCAGCAGCTTGGGGGCACCCACGAACACCGGGGAGCTGTTTTTT.

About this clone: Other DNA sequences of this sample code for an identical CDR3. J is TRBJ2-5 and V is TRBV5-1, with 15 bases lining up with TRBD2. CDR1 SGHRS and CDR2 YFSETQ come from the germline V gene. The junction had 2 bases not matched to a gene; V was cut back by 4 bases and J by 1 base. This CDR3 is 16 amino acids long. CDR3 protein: CASSGGLAGGQETQYF. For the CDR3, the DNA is TGCGCCAGCAGCGGGGGACTAGCGGGAGGCCAAGAGACCCAGTACTTC. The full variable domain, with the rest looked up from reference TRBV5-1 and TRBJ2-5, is KAGVTQTPRYLIKTRGQQVTLSCSPISGHRSVSWYQQTPGQGLQFLFEYFSETQRNKGNFPGRFSGRQFSNSRSEMNVSTLELGDSALYLCASSGGLAGGQETQYFGPGTRLLVL.

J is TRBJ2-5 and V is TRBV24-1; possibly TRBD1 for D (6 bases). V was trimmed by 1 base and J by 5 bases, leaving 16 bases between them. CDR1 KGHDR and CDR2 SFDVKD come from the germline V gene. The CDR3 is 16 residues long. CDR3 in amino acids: CATSDLTGQGTETQYF. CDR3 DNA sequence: TGTGCCACCAGTGATTTAACAGGGCAGGGCACGGAGACCCAGTACTTC.

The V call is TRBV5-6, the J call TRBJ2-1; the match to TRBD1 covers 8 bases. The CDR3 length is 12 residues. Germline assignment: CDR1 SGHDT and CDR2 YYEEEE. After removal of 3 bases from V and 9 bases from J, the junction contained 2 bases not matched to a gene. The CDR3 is CASSWTGSEQFF. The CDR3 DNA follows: TGTGCCAGCAGCTGGACAGGGAGTGAGCAGTTCTTC.

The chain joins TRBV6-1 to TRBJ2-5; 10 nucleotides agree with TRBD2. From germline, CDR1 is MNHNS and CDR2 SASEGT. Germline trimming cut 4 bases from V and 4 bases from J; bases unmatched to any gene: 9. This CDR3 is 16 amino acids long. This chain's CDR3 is CASSGHSGRIPETQYF. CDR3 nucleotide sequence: TGTGCCAGCAGTGGTCATAGCGGGAGGATCCCAGAGACCCAGTACTTC.

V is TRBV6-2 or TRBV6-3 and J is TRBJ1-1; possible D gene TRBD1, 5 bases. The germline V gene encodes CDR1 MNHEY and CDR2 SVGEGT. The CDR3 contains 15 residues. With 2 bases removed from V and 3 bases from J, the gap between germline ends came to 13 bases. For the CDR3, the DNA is TGTGCCAGCAGTTACCCAGCGCGGGGGTACACTGAAGCTTTCTTT. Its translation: CASSYPARGYTEAFF.

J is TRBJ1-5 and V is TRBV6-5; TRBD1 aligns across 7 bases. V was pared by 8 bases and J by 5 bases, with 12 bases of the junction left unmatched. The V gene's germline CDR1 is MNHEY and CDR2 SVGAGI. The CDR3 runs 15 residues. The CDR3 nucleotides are TGTGCCAGCGCGCCGGCGGACAGGCAATATCAGCCCCAGCATTTT. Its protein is CASAPADRQYQPQHF.

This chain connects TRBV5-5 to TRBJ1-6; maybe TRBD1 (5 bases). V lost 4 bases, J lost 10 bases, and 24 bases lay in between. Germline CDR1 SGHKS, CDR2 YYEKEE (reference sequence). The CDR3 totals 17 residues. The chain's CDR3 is CASSPLRLGALGSPLHF. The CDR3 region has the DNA TGTGCCAGCAGCCCTCTGCGATTAGGGGCCCTTGGCTCACCCCTCCACTTT.

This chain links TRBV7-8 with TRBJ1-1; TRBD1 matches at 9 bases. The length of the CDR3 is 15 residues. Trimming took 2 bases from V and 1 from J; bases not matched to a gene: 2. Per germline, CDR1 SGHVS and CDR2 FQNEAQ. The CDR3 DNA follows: TGTGCCAGCAGCTTAACAGGGGGCGCGAACACTGAAGCTTTCTTT. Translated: CASSLTGGANTEAFF.

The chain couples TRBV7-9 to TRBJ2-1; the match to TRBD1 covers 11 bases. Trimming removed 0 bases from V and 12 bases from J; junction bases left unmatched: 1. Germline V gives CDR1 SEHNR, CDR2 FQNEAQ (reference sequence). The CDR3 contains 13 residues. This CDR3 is CASSLAGQGGQFF. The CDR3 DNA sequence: TGTGCCAGCAGCTTAGCGGGACAGGGGGGGCAGTTCTTC.